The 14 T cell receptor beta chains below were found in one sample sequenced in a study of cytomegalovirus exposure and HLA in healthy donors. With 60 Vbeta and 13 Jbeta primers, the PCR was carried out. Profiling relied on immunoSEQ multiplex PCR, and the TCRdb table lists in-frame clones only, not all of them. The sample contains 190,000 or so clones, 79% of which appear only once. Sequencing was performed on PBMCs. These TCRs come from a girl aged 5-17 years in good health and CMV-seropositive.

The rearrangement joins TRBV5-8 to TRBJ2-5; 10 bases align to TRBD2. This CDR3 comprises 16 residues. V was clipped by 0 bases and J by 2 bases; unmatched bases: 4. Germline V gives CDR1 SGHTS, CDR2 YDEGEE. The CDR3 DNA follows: TGTGCCAGCAGCTTGGGTCCAGCGGGGGGGCAAGAGACCCAGTACTTC. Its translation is CASSLGPAGGQETQYF.

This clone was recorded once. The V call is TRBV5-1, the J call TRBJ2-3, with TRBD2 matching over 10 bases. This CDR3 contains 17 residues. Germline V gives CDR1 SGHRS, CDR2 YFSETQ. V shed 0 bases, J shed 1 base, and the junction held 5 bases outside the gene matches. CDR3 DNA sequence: TGCGCCAGCAGCTTGGTGGCTAGCGGGGGTCGCACAGATACGCAGTATTTT. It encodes CASSLVASGGRTDTQYF.

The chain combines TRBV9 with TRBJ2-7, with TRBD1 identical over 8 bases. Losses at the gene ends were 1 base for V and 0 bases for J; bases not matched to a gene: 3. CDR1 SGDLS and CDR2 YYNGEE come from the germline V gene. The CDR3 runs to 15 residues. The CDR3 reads CASSVLGTGSYEQYF. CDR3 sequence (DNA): TGTGCCAGCAGCGTACTTGGGACAGGCTCCTACGAGCAGTACTTC.

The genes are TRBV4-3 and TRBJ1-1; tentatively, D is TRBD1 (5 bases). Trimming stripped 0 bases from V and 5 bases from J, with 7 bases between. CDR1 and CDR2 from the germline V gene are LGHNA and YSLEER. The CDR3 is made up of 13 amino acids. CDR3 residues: CASSQEQGTEAFF. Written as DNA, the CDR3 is TGCGCCAGCAGCCAAGAGCAGGGTACTGAAGCTTTCTTT.

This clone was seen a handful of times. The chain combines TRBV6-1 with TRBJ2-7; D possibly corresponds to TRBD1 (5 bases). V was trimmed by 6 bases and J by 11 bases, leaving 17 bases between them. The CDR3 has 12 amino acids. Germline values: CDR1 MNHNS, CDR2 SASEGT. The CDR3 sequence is CASSGSDTKEYF. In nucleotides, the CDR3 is TGTGCCAGCAGCGGATCGGACACAAAGGAGTACTTC.

This CDR3 reads CASSQVRDTPLHF. The CDR3 DNA is TGTGCCAGCAGCCAAGTCAGGGACACACCCCTCCACTTT. The gene calls are TRBV14 and TRBJ1-6, with D possibly TRBD1 on 6 matching bases. Trimming shortened V by 1 base and J by 11 bases, and 9 bases separated the two germline ends. The CDR3 has 13 residues. Per germline, CDR1 SGHDN and CDR2 FVKESK.

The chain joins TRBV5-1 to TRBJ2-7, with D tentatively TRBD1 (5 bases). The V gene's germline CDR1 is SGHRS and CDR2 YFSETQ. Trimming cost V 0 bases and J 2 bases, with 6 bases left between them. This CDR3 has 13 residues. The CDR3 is CASSLEGTYEQYF. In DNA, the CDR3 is TGCGCCAGCAGCTTGGAGGGGACCTACGAGCAGTACTTC.

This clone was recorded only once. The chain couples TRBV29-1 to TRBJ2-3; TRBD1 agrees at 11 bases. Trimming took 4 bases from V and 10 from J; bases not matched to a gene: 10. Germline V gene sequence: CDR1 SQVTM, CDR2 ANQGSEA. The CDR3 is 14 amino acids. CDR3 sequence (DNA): TGCAGCGTTGGGACCGGGACAGGGGGACTACCGCAGTATTTT. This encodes CSVGTGTGGLPQYF.

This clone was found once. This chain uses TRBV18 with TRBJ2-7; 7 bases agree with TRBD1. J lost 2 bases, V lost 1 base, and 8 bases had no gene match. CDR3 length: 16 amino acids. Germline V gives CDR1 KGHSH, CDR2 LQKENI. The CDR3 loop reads CASSPLQGDLTYEQYF. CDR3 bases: TGTGCCAGCTCACCACTCCAGGGGGACCTTACCTACGAGCAGTACTTC.

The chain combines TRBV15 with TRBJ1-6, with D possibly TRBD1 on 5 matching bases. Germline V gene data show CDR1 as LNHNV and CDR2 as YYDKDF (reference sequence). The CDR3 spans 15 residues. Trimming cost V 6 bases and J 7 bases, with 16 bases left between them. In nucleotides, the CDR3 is TGTGCCACCAGTCGCGACAGAGAACTAAATTCACCCCTCCACTTT. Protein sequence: CATSRDRELNSPLHF.

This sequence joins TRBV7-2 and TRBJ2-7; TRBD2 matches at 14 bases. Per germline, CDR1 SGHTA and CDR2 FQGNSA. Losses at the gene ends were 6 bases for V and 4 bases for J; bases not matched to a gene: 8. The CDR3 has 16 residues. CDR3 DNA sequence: TGTGCCAGCAGGCGTTCCGGACTAGCGGGGGGTTACGAGCAGTACTTC. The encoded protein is CASRRSGLAGGYEQYF.

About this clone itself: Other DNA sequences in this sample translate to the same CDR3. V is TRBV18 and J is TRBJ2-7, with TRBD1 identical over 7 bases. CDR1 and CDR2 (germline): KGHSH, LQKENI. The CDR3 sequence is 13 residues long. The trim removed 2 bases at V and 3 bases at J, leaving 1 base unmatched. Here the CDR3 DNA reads TGTGCCAGCTCACCAGGGACAGACTACGAGCAGTACTTC. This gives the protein CASSPGTDYEQYF. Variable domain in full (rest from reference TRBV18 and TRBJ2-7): NAGVMQNPRHLVRRRGQEARLRCSPMKGHSHVYWYRQLPEEGLKFMVYLQKENIIDESGMPKERFSAEFPKEGPSILRIQQVVRGDSAAYFCASSPGTDYEQYFGPGTRLTVT.

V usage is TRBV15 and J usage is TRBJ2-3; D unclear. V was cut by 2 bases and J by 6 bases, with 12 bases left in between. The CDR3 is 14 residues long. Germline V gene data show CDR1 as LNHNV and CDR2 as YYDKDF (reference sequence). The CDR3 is CATSRLSELDTQYF. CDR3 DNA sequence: TGTGCCACCAGCAGACTTTCCGAGTTGGATACGCAGTATTTT.

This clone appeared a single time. Here the CDR3 reads CASSLVGQSTDTQYF. In DNA, the CDR3 is TGTGCCAGCAGCTTAGTGGGACAAAGCACAGATACGCAGTATTTT. This chain uses TRBV7-2 with TRBJ2-3; tentative D call: TRBD1 (6 bases). V lost 1 base, J lost 0 bases, and 8 bases lay in between. The germline gives CDR1 SGHTA, CDR2 FQGNSA. The CDR3 loop spans 15 amino acids.